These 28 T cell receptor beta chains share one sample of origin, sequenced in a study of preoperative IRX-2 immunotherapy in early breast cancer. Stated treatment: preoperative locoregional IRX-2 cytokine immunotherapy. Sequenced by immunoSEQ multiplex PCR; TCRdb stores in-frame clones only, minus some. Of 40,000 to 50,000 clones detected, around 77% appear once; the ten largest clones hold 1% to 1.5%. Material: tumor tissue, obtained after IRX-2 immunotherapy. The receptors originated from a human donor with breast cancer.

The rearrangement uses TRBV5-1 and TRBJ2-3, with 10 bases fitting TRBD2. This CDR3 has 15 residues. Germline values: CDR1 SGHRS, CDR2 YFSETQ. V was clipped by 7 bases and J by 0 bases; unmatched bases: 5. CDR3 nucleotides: TGCGCCAGCCAGACTAGCGGGTATAGCACAGATACGCAGTATTTT. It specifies CASQTSGYSTDTQYF.

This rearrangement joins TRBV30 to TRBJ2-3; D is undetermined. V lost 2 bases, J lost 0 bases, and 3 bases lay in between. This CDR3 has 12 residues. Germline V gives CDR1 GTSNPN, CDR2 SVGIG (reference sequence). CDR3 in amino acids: CAWSRSTDTQYF. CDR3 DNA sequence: TGTGCCTGGAGTAGGAGCACAGATACGCAGTATTTT.

The CDR3 is CASSPREGGEKLFF. The DNA for the CDR3 is TGTGCCAGCAGCCCCCGAGAGGGGGGTGAAAAACTGTTTTTT. The chain has TRBV16 and TRBJ1-4; weak D call: TRBD1 (6 bases). V was trimmed by 4 bases and J by 7 bases, leaving 13 bases between them. This CDR3 is built from 14 residues. Germline V gene lookup returns CDR1 KGHSY and CDR2 FQNENV.

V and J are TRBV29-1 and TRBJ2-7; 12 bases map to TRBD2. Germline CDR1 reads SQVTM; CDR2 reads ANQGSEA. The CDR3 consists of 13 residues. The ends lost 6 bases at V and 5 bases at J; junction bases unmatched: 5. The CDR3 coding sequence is TGCAGCGTGCTGACTAGCGGGAGAGACGAGCAGTACTTC. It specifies CSVLTSGRDEQYF.

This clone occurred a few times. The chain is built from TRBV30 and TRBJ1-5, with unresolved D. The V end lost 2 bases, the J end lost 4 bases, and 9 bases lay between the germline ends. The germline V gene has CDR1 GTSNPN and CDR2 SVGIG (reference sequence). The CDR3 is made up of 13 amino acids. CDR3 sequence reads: CAWSKRSNQPQHF. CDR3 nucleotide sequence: TGTGCCTGGAGTAAAAGGTCAAATCAGCCCCAGCATTTT.

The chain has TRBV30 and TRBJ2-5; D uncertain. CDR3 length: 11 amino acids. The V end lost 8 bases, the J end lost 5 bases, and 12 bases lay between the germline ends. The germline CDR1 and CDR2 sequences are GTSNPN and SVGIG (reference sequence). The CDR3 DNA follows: TGTGCCGCCCTGGGCATTGAGACCCAGTACTTC. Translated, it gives CAALGIETQYF.

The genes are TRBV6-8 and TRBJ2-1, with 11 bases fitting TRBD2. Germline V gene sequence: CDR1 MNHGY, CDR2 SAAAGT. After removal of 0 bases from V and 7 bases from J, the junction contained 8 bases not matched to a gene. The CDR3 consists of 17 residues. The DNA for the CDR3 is TGTGCCAGCAGTTACTCATTTAGCGGGAGGGCCAGGAATGAGCAGTTCTTC. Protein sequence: CASSYSFSGRARNEQFF.

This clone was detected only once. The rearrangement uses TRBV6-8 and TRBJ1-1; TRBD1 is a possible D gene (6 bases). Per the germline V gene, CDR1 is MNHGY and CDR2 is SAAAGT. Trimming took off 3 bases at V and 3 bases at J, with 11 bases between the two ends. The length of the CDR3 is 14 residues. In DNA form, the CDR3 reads TGTGCCAGCAGTTATGCGGGGGCGCACACTGAAGCTTTCTTT. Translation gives CASSYAGAHTEAFF.

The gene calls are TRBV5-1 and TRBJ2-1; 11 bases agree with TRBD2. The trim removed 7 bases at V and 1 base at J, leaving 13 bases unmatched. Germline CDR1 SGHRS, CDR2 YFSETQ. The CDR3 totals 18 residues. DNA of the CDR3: TGCGCCAGCCGCTCTGACATTAGCGGGGGGGCGTCCTACAATGAGCAGTTCTTC. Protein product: CASRSDISGGASYNEQFF.

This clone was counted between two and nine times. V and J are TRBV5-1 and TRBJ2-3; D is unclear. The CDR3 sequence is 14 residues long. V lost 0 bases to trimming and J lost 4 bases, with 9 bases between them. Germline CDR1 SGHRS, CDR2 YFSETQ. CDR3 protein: CASSLADRPDTQYF. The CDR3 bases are TGCGCCAGCAGCTTGGCTGACCGCCCAGATACGCAGTATTTT.

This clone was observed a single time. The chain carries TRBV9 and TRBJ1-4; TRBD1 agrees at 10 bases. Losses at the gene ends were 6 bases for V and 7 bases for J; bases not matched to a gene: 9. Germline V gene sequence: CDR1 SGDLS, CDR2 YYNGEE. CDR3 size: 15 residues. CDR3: CASIKSGTGVEKLFF. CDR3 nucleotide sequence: TGTGCCAGCATCAAATCCGGGACAGGGGTTGAAAAACTGTTTTTT. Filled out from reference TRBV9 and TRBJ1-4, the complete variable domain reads DSGVTQTPKHLITATGQRVTLRCSPRSGDLSVYWYQQSLDQGLQFLIQYYNGEERAKGNILERFSAQQFPDLHSELNLSSLELGDSALYFCASIKSGTGVEKLFFGSGTQLSVL.

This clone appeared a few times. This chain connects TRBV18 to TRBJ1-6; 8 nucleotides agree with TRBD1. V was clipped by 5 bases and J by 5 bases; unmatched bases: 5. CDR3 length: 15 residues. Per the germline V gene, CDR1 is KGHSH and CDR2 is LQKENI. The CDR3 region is CASSSDRVNNSPLHF. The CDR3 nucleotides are TGTGCCAGCTCATCGGACAGGGTCAATAATTCACCCCTCCACTTT.

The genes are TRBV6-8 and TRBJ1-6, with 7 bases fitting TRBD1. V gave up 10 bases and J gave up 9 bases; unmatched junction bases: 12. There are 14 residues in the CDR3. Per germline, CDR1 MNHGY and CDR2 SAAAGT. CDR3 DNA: TGTGCCATCAAGGGGGCGGCCCCGGGTTCACCCCTCCACTTT. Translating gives CAIKGAAPGSPLHF.

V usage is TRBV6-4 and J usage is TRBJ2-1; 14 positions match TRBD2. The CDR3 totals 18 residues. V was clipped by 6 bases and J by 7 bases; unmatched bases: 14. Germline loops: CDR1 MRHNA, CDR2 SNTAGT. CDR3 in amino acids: CASSPRLAGGPRLNEQFF. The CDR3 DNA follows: TGTGCCAGCAGCCCCCGACTAGCGGGAGGGCCACGGCTGAATGAGCAGTTCTTC.

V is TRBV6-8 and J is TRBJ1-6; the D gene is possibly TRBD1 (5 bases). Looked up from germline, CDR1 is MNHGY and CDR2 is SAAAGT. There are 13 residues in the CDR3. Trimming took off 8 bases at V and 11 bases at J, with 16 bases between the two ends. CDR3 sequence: CASGDFGTAPLHF. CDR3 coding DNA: TGTGCCAGCGGGGACTTTGGTACGGCACCCCTCCACTTT.

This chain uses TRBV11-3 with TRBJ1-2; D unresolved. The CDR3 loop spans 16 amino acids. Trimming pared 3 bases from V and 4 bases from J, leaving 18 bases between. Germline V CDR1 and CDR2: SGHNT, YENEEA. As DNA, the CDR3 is TGTGCCAGCAGCTTGGATCCCACACCCGGCGGCTATGGCTACACCTTC. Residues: CASSLDPTPGGYGYTF.

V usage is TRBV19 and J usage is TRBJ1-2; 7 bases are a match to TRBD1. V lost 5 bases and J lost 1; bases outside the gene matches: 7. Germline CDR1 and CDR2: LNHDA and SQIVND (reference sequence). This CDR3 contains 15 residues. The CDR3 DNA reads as TGTGCCAGTAGTCCTCGGACAGGAAATAACTATGGCTACACCTTC. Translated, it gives CASSPRTGNNYGYTF. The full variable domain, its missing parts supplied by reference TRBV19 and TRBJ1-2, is DGGITQSPKYLFRKEGQNVTLSCEQNLNHDAMYWYRQDPGQGLRLIYYSQIVNDFQKGDIAEGYSVSREKKESFPLTVTSAQKNPTAFYLCASSPRTGNNYGYTFGSGTRLTVV.

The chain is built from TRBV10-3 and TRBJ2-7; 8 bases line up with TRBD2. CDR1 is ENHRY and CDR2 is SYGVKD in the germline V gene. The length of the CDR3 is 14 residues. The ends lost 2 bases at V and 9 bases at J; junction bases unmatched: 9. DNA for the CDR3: TGTGCCATCAGTGAGGAGGGACTAGTAAAATCGCAGTACTTC. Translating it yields CAISEEGLVKSQYF.

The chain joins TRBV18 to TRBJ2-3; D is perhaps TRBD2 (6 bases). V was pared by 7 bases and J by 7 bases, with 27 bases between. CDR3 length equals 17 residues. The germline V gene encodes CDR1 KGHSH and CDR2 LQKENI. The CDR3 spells CASLTGSSGRKGHTQYF. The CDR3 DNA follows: TGTGCCAGCTTAACCGGTAGTAGCGGACGCAAGGGGCATACGCAGTATTTT.

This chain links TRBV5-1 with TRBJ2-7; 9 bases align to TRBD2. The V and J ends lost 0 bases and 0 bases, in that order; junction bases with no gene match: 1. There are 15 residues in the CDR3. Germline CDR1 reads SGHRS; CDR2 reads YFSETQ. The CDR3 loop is CASSLVSGSSYEQYF. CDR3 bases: TGCGCCAGCAGCTTGGTTAGCGGGAGCTCCTACGAGCAGTACTTC.

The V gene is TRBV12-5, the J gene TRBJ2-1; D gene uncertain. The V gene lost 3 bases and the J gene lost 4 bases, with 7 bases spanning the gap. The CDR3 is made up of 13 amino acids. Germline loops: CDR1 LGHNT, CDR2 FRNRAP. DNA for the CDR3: TGTGCTAGTGGTTTTTCCGGTTACAATGAGCAGTTCTTC. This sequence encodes CASGFSGYNEQFF.

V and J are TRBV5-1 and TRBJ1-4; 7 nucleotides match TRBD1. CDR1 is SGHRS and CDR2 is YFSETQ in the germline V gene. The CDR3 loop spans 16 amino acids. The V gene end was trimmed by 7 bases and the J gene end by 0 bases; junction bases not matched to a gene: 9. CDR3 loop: CASRTQGSATNEKLFF. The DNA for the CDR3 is TGCGCCAGCCGGACACAGGGGTCGGCAACTAATGAAAAACTGTTTTTT.

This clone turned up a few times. The CDR3: CASSYRMGEQYF. CDR3 coding DNA: TGTGCCAGCAGTTACCGAATGGGCGAGCAGTACTTC. The chain has TRBV6-8 and TRBJ2-7; D is unresolved. The CDR3 has 12 residues. V dropped 2 bases and J dropped 6 bases, with 8 bases sitting between them. Germline V gives CDR1 MNHGY, CDR2 SAAAGT.

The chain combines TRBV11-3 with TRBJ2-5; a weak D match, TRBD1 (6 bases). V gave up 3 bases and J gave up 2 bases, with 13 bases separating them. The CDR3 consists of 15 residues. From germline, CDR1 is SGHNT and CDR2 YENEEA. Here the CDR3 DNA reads TGTGCCAGCAGCTTGGTGAGGGGGTTTCAAGAGACCCAGTACTTC. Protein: CASSLVRGFQETQYF.

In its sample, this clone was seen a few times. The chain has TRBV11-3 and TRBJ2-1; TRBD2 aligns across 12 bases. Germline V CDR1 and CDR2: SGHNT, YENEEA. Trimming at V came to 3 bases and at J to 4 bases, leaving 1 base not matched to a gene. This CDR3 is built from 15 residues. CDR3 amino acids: CASSLGLAGYNEQFF. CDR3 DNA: TGTGCCAGCAGCTTGGGACTAGCGGGTTACAATGAGCAGTTCTTC.

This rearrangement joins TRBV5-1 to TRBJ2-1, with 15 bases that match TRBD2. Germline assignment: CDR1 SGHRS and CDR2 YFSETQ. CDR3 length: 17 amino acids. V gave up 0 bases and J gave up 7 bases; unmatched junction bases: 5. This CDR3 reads CASSLAGGLAGGNEQFF. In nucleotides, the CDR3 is TGCGCCAGCAGCTTGGCCGGGGGACTAGCGGGAGGTAATGAGCAGTTCTTC.

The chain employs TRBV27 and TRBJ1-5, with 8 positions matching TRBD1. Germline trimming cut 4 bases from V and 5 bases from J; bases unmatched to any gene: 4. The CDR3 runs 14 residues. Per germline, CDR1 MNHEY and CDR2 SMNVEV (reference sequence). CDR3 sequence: CASSSGGAYQPQHF. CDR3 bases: TGTGCCAGCAGTTCAGGGGGCGCGTATCAGCCCCAGCATTTT.

The CDR3 spells CASRLDRSPLAGYTF. CDR3 DNA: TGTGCCAGTAGGCTGGACAGGAGCCCATTAGCGGGCTACACCTTC. The chain recombines TRBV19 with TRBJ1-2; 7 bases are a match to TRBD1. With V trimmed by 6 bases and J by 8 bases, 15 bases remained unmatched. The CDR3 totals 15 residues. Germline CDR1 is LNHDA and CDR2 is SQIVND (reference sequence).